This is a list of T cell receptor beta chains from one sample in a study of CD8+CD57+ T cells in acquired aplastic anemia. TCRdb reprocessed the reads with MiXCR, giving one entry per CDR3 protein. Of about 170,000 distinct CDR3 sequences in the sample, 45% to 55% are singletons; the top ten hold under 1.2%. The sequenced material came from sorted CD4+, CD8+, or CD8+CD57+ T cells (not recorded which) from PBMCs. The receptors here all came from a human donor with aplastic anemia. CDR3s include the opening cysteine and the closing phenylalanine or tryptophan. The order of the fields is D gene, V gene, J gene, CDR3 length, clone size, CDR3 DNA, CDR3 protein. The D gene is left open where the match is weak. Size is omitted from some rows. Given values are once, few, many or a class for expanded clones.

D: -
V: TRBV7-2
J: TRBJ2-7
length: 12
size: -
DNA: TGTGCCAGCAGCCCTCACGCCTACGAGCAGTACTTC
CDR3: CASSPHAYEQYF

D: -
V: TRBV5-1
J: TRBJ2-6
length: 15
size: many
DNA: TGCGCCAGCAGCTTGACGGGACCTGGGGCCAACGTCCTGACTTTC
CDR3: CASSLTGPGANVLTF

D: TRBD1
V: TRBV5-5
J: TRBJ2-7
length: 14
size: -
DNA: TGTGCCAGCAGCTTGACAGACAGGGAGTACGAGCAGTACTTC
CDR3: CASSLTDREYEQYF

D: -
V: TRBV2
J: TRBJ1-2
length: 13
size: -
DNA: TGTGCCAGCAGGGAGGGGGGGGACTATGGCTACACCTTC
CDR3: CASREGGDYGYTF

D: -
V: TRBV27
J: TRBJ2-5
length: 14
size: -
DNA: TGTGCCAGCAGCCCCCGACAGGAGAAAGAGACCCAGTACTTC
CDR3: CASSPRQEKETQYF

D: TRBD2
V: TRBV2
J: TRBJ2-7
length: 14
size: -
DNA: TGTGCCAGCAGCCCTAGCGGGAGAGGGTACGAGCAGTACTTC
CDR3: CASSPSGRGYEQYF

D: -
V: TRBV12-3/TRBV12-4
J: TRBJ1-2
length: 13
size: many
DNA: TGTGCCAGCAGCCCAACGGGGGGCTATGGCTACACCTTC
CDR3: CASSPTGGYGYTF

D: -
V: TRBV20-1
J: TRBJ1-2
length: 15
size: -
DNA: TGCAGTGCTAGCCCCGGACAGAAGCAACACTATGGCTACACCTTC
CDR3: CSASPGQKQHYGYTF

D: -
V: TRBV7-2
J: TRBJ2-7
length: 13
size: -
DNA: TGTGCCAGCAGCTTCGGGGATTACTACGAGCAGTACTTC
CDR3: CASSFGDYYEQYF

D: -
V: TRBV24-1
J: TRBJ1-6
length: 14
size: few
DNA: TGTGCCACCAGTGATTCAGGGTATAATTCACCCCTCCACTTT
CDR3: CATSDSGYNSPLHF

D: -
V: TRBV2
J: TRBJ1-5
length: 13
size: -
DNA: TGTGCCAGCAAGAGGGAGAGCAATCAGCCCCAGCATTTT
CDR3: CASKRESNQPQHF

D: -
V: TRBV15
J: TRBJ2-7
length: 12
size: -
DNA: TGTGCCACCAGCGGAGAGTTTGGCGAGCAGTACTTC
CDR3: CATSGEFGEQYF

D: TRBD1
V: TRBV28
J: TRBJ1-2
length: 14
size: -
DNA: TGTGCCAGCAGTACCCCCGTGACAGGGGGCGGCTACACCTTC
CDR3: CASSTPVTGGGYTF

D: -
V: TRBV6-2/TRBV6-3
J: TRBJ1-2
length: 17
size: -
DNA: TGTGCCAGCAGTTACGTTCGGGGGGCGTCCCTCTTCTATGGCTACACCTTC
CDR3: CASSYVRGASLFYGYTF

D: TRBD1
V: TRBV24-1
J: TRBJ1-1
length: 13
size: -
DNA: TGTGCCACCAAGGACAGGCAGAACACTGAAGCTTTCTTT
CDR3: CATKDRQNTEAFF

D: TRBD1
V: TRBV24-1
J: TRBJ2-3
length: 11
size: -
DNA: TGTGCCACAAAACAGGGGACCTCGCAGTATTTT
CDR3: CATKQGTSQYF

D: -
V: TRBV7-3
J: TRBJ2-7
length: 18
size: many
DNA: TGTGCCAGCAGCCCCATGAGGCCAGGGGTTCAGGGGTCCCACGAGCAGTACTTC
CDR3: CASSPMRPGVQGSHEQYF

D: TRBD2
V: TRBV20-1
J: TRBJ2-5
length: 14
size: many
DNA: TGCAGTGCTAGGGCCGGGACTAAAAAAGAGACCCAGTACTTC
CDR3: CSARAGTKKETQYF

D: -
V: TRBV9
J: TRBJ1-1
length: 15
size: many
DNA: TGTGCCAGCAGCGTACGGGGGGGTGTTGGCACTGAAGCTTTCTTT
CDR3: CASSVRGGVGTEAFF

D: -
V: TRBV7-9
J: TRBJ2-2
length: 13
size: -
DNA: TGTGCCAGCAGCTTAGACTACACCGGGGAGCTGTTTTTT
CDR3: CASSLDYTGELFF

D: -
V: TRBV2
J: TRBJ2-7
length: 14
size: many
DNA: TGTGCCAGCAGTGAATATAGCGGCTCCTACGAGCAGTACTTC
CDR3: CASSEYSGSYEQYF

D: TRBD2
V: TRBV7-3
J: TRBJ2-7
length: 15
size: -
DNA: TGTGCCAGCAGCTTAACTAGCGGGCGGGGATACGAGCAGTACTTC
CDR3: CASSLTSGRGYEQYF

D: TRBD1
V: TRBV10-2
J: TRBJ2-7
length: 13
size: -
DNA: TGCGCCAGCAGAGCCGGGACAGTCTACGAGCAGTACTTC
CDR3: CASRAGTVYEQYF

D: -
V: TRBV7-9
J: TRBJ1-1
length: 17
size: many
DNA: TGTGCCAGCAGCTCATTGGGGGGGATCATAGGGGACACTGAAGCTTTCTTT
CDR3: CASSSLGGIIGDTEAFF

D: TRBD1
V: TRBV6-1
J: TRBJ2-2
length: 17
size: few
DNA: TGTGCCAGCAGCCCCAGACCGACAGGGCCCAACACCGGGGAGCTGTTTTTT
CDR3: CASSPRPTGPNTGELFF

D: -
V: TRBV7-3
J: TRBJ2-3
length: 12
size: -
DNA: TGTGCCAGCAGCCGGAGGGATGATACGCAGTATTTT
CDR3: CASSRRDDTQYF

D: -
V: TRBV7-2
J: TRBJ2-5
length: 15
size: -
DNA: TGTGCCAGCAGCTTAGCCGGGACGGTCCAAGAGACCCAGTACTTC
CDR3: CASSLAGTVQETQYF

D: TRBD1
V: TRBV4-2
J: TRBJ2-7
length: 15
size: -
DNA: TGTGCCAGCAGCCAAGGACAGGGTCCTGCCCACGAGCAGTACTTC
CDR3: CASSQGQGPAHEQYF

D: -
V: TRBV12-3/TRBV12-4
J: TRBJ2-1
length: 12
size: few
DNA: TGTGCCAGCAGTTCCAGGGGCCGTGAGCAGTTCTTC
CDR3: CASSSRGREQFF

D: TRBD2
V: TRBV5-1
J: TRBJ2-2
length: 15
size: -
DNA: TGCGCCAGCAGCGAAACAACGGGAGGAACCGGGGAGCTGTTTTTT
CDR3: CASSETTGGTGELFF

D: -
V: TRBV10-3
J: TRBJ1-2
length: 13
size: -
DNA: TGTGCCATCAGTGGGCAGTCCAACTATGGCTACACCTTC
CDR3: CAISGQSNYGYTF

D: -
V: TRBV7-7
J: TRBJ2-7
length: 13
size: -
DNA: TGTGCTAGCAGCTCCTCACAAGGCTACGAGCAGTACTTC
CDR3: CASSSSQGYEQYF

D: TRBD2
V: TRBV2
J: TRBJ2-5
length: 15
size: -
DNA: TGTGCCAGCACCCTTGGGCTAGCGGGGGTAGAGACCCAGTACTTC
CDR3: CASTLGLAGVETQYF

D: TRBD1
V: TRBV12-3/TRBV12-4
J: TRBJ2-3
length: 14
size: many
DNA: TGTGCCAGCAGTTTCGACAGGGTCACAGATACGCAGTATTTT
CDR3: CASSFDRVTDTQYF

D: TRBD1
V: TRBV29-1
J: TRBJ2-1
length: 13
size: once
DNA: TGCAGCGTTGAGAGGACAGGCCAGTTTGAGCAGTTCTTC
CDR3: CSVERTGQFEQFF

D: -
V: TRBV2
J: TRBJ1-6
length: 15
size: many
DNA: TGTGCCAGCAGGCGGACGGGGCTCGATAATTCACCCCTCCACTTT
CDR3: CASRRTGLDNSPLHF

D: -
V: TRBV5-6
J: TRBJ2-5
length: 16
size: many
DNA: TGTGCCAGCAGCTTGAGGGGCGGGTCAAGGGAAGAGACCCAGTACTTC
CDR3: CASSLRGGSREETQYF

D: -
V: TRBV6-2/TRBV6-3
J: TRBJ1-1
length: 16
size: few
DNA: TGTGCCAGCAGTCACCCGCCTGGGGAGAAGAGGGCTGAAGCTTTCTTT
CDR3: CASSHPPGEKRAEAFF

D: TRBD1
V: TRBV6-5
J: TRBJ2-7
length: 15
size: -
DNA: TGTGCCAGCAGTTATTCCGGACAGGGGCCCTACGAGCACTGCTTC
CDR3: CASSYSGQGPYEHCF

D: -
V: TRBV20-1
J: TRBJ2-3
length: 14
size: few
DNA: TGCAGTGCTAGAGATCCCCTTAGCACAGATACGCAGTACTTT
CDR3: CSARDPLSTDTQYF

D: -
V: TRBV11-2
J: TRBJ2-3
length: 16
size: -
DNA: TGTGCCAGCAGCGCACAGGGATTGTTGGGCACAGATACGCAGTATTTT
CDR3: CASSAQGLLGTDTQYF

D: -
V: TRBV25-1
J: TRBJ1-6
length: 15
size: many
DNA: TGTGCCAGCAGTGAGCAGGGATGGGGTTGGTCACCCCTCCACTTT
CDR3: CASSEQGWGWSPLHF

D: TRBD1
V: TRBV19
J: TRBJ2-1
length: 13
size: many
DNA: TGTGCCAGTAGGGGGACAGGGCGGGATGAGCAGTTCTTC
CDR3: CASRGTGRDEQFF

D: TRBD2
V: TRBV12-3/TRBV12-4
J: TRBJ2-3
length: 18
size: many
DNA: TGTGCCAGCAGTTCGCCCCATATTCTAGCGGGGGGCACAGATACGCAGTATTTT
CDR3: CASSSPHILAGGTDTQYF

D: TRBD1
V: TRBV29-1
J: TRBJ2-7
length: 14
size: -
DNA: TGCAGCGTTGAAGGGACAGGGCAGAACTACGAGCAGTACTTC
CDR3: CSVEGTGQNYEQYF

D: -
V: TRBV6-1
J: TRBJ2-2
length: 12
size: many
DNA: TGTGCCGCGGGGGACAGCACCGGGGAGCTGTTTTTT
CDR3: CAAGDSTGELFF

D: -
V: TRBV24-1
J: TRBJ1-5
length: 15
size: -
DNA: TGTGCCACCAGTGACCTGGACAGCAGCAATCAGCCCCAGCATTTT
CDR3: CATSDLDSSNQPQHF

D: -
V: TRBV7-3
J: TRBJ1-3
length: 16
size: many
DNA: TGTGCCAGCAGCTTAGCGGGTAGGGGTAACGGAAACACCATATATTTT
CDR3: CASSLAGRGNGNTIYF

D: -
V: TRBV24-1
J: TRBJ2-7
length: 13
size: -
DNA: TGTGCCACCTCCCCGGGGCGCTCCTACGAGCAGTACTTC
CDR3: CATSPGRSYEQYF

D: TRBD2
V: TRBV11-1
J: TRBJ2-7
length: 18
size: -
DNA: TGTGCCAGCAGCATAAACAGGCGGACTAGCGGGAGCTCCTACGAGCAGTACTTC
CDR3: CASSINRRTSGSSYEQYF

D: -
V: TRBV7-7
J: TRBJ2-1
length: 15
size: many
DNA: TGTGCTAGCAGCTTAGACTCTGTGGGGGCCAATGAGCAGTTCTTC
CDR3: CASSLDSVGANEQFF